The 8 T cell receptor beta chains given below trace back to one sample, sequenced in a study of blood T cell repertoires in COVID-19. The repertoire was sequenced with immunoSEQ multiplex PCR; TCRdb's copy has only in-frame clones and lacks some. The sample lists around 68,000 clones, approximately 80% occurring once. Sequencing input: peripheral blood. The receptors were gathered from a man older than 75 with active COVID-19.

The J gene is TRBJ2-1, the V gene TRBV7-2, with D possibly being TRBD2 (6 bases). This CDR3 contains 14 residues. Germline CDR1 and CDR2: SGHTA and FQGNSA. Trimming shortened V by 1 base and J by 8 bases, and 12 bases separated the two germline ends. The CDR3, as DNA: TGTGCCAGCAGCTTAGGCGGGAAGGGCCATGAGCAGTTCTTC. Encoded protein: CASSLGGKGHEQFF.

The table lists this clone with a few counts. The DNA of the CDR3 is TGTGCCAGCAGCTTGATTGGGACAGTCTATGGCTACACCTTC. Protein sequence: CASSLIGTVYGYTF. V gene TRBV5-8 combines with J gene TRBJ1-2; 7 bases are a match to TRBD1. Germline V gives CDR1 SGHTS, CDR2 YDEGEE. V shed 1 base and J 4 bases; nucleotides not matched to a gene: 4. This CDR3 region has 14 residues.

This clone has a handful of counts. The chain recombines TRBV19 with TRBJ1-5; the D is unclear. The CDR3 loop spans 13 amino acids. The V gene lost 5 bases and the J gene lost 7 bases, with 12 bases spanning the gap. Germline V gives CDR1 LNHDA, CDR2 SQIVND (reference sequence). This CDR3 is CASSPRVGQPQHF. CDR3 bases: TGTGCCAGTAGTCCACGGGTCGGGCAGCCCCAGCATTTT.

The rearrangement uses TRBV7-2 and TRBJ2-3; 8 positions agree with TRBD1. Trimming at V came to 7 bases and at J to 6 bases, leaving 18 bases not matched to a gene. Germline values: CDR1 SGHTA, CDR2 FQGNSA. CDR3 length: 17 residues. CDR3 nucleotides: TGTGCCAGCATCGAACAACAGGGGGTGCGGGATTTGGATACGCAGTATTTT. It translates to CASIEQQGVRDLDTQYF.

This rearrangement joins TRBV7-8 to TRBJ2-7; TRBD1 aligns across 8 bases. V shed 1 base and J 2 bases; nucleotides not matched to a gene: 10. There are 17 residues in the CDR3. Germline V gives CDR1 SGHVS, CDR2 FQNEAQ. The CDR3 bases are TGTGCCAGCAGCTTAGTGGGCTCTGTGACAGGGGCCTACGAGCAGTACTTC. Translated: CASSLVGSVTGAYEQYF.

The chain uses TRBV7-2 and TRBJ2-2, with D unclear. In germline, CDR1 is SGHTA, CDR2 FQGNSA. Trimming cost V 0 bases and J 5 bases, with 25 bases left between them. CDR3 length: 20 residues. CDR3 protein: CASSLAFLGGGPLSTGELFF. The DNA of the CDR3 is TGTGCCAGCAGCTTAGCATTTTTAGGTGGTGGGCCGCTAAGTACCGGGGAGCTGTTTTTT.

The chain carries TRBV18 and TRBJ1-4, with D unclear. Germline-derived CDR1 and CDR2 are KGHSH and LQKENI. Trimming cost V 3 bases and J 8 bases, with 10 bases left between them. The CDR3 spans 13 residues. DNA of the CDR3: TGTGCCAGCTCACCCGGAAGAGGGGAAAAACTGTTTTTT. Its protein is CASSPGRGEKLFF.

This sequence joins TRBV5-1 and TRBJ2-5; 9 bases align to TRBD2. This CDR3 has 14 amino acids. Germline V lookup: CDR1 SGHRS, CDR2 YFSETQ. The V segment lost 1 base and the J segment 6 bases; nucleotides outside the gene matches: 4. The CDR3 nucleotides read TGCGCCAGCAGCTTGCCTAGCGGGGATAAGACCCAGTACTTC. Amino acid sequence: CASSLPSGDKTQYF.